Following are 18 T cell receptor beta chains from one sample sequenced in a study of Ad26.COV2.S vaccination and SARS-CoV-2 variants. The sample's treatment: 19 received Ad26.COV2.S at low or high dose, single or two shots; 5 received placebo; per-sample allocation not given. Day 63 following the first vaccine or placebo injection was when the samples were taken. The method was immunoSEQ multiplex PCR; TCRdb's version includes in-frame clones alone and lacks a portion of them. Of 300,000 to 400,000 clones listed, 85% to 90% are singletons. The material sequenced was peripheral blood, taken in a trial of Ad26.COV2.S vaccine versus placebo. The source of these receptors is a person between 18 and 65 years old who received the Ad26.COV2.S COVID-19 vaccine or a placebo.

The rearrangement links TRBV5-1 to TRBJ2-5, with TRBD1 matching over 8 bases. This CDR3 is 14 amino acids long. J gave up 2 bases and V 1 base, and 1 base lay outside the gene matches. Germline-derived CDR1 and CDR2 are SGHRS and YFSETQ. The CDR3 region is CASSLQGAQETQYF. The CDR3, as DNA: TGCGCCAGCAGCTTGCAGGGGGCTCAAGAGACCCAGTACTTC.

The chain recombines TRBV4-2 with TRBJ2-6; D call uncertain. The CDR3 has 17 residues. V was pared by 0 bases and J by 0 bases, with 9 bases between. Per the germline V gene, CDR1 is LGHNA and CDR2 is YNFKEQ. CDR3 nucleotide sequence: TGTGCCAGCAGCCAAGAGCCCACGGCCTCTGGGGCCAACGTCCTGACTTTC. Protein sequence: CASSQEPTASGANVLTF.

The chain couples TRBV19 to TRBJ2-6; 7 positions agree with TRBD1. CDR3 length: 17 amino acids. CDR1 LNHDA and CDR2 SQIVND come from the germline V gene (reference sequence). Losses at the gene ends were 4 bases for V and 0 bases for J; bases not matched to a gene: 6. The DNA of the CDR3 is TGTGCCAGTAGTAAAACAGGGGCCCGCTCTGGGGCCAACGTCCTGACTTTC. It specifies CASSKTGARSGANVLTF.

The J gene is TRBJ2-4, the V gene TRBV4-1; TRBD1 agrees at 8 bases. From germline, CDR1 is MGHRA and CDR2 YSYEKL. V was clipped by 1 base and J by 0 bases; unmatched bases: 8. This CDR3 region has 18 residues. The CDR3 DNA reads TGCGCCAGCAGCCAAGGGGACAGGAGCTCCCTAGCCAAAAACATTCAGTACTTC. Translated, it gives CASSQGDRSSLAKNIQYF.

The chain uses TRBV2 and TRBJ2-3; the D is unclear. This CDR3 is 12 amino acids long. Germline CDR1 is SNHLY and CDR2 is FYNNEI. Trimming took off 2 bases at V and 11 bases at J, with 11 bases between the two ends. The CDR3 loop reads CASSENRIRQYF. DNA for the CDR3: TGTGCCAGCAGTGAAAACCGGATAAGGCAGTATTTT. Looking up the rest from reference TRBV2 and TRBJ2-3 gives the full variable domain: EPEVTQTPSHQVTQMGQEVILRCVPISNHLYFYWYRQILGQKVEFLVSFYNNEISEKSEIFDDQFSVERPDGSNFTLKIRSTKLEDSAMYFCASSENRIRQYFGPGTRLTVL.

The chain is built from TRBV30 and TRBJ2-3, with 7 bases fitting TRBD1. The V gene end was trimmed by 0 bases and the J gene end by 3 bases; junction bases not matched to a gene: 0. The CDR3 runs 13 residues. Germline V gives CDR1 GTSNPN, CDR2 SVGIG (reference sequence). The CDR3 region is CAWSVTGTDTQYF. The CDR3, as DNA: TGTGCCTGGAGTGTGACAGGGACAGATACGCAGTATTTT.

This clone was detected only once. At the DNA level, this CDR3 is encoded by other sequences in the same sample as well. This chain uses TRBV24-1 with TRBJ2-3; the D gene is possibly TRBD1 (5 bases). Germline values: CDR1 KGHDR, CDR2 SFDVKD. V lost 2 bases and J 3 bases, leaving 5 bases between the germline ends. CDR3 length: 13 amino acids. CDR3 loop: CATSDSGTDTQYF. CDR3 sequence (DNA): TGTGCCACCAGTGATTCAGGGACAGATACGCAGTATTTT.

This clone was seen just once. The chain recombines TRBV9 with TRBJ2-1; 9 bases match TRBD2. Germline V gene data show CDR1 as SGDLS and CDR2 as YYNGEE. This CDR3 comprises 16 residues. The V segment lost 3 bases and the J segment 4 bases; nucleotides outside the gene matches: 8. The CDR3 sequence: CASSGLAVPPYNEQFF. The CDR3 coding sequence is TGTGCCAGCAGCGGACTAGCGGTCCCTCCTTACAATGAGCAGTTCTTC. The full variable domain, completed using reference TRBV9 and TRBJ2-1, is DSGVTQTPKHLITATGQRVTLRCSPRSGDLSVYWYQQSLDQGLQFLIQYYNGEERAKGNILERFSAQQFPDLHSELNLSSLELGDSALYFCASSGLAVPPYNEQFFGPGTRLTVL.

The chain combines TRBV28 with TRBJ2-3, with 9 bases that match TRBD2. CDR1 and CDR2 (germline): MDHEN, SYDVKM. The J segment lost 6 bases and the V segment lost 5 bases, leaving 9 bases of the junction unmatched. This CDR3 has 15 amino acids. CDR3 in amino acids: CASSQGLAGSDTQYF. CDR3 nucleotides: TGTGCCAGCAGTCAGGGCCTAGCGGGATCGGATACGCAGTATTTT.

The CDR3 bases are TGCGCCAGCAGCTTAACGGGGGTATCCCACAATGAGCAGTTCTTC. Translating it yields CASSLTGVSHNEQFF. V is TRBV5-1 and J is TRBJ2-1; weak D call: TRBD2 (6 bases). The germline CDR1 and CDR2 sequences are SGHRS and YFSETQ. V lost 2 bases to trimming and J lost 5 bases, with 14 bases between them. This CDR3 is 15 amino acids long.

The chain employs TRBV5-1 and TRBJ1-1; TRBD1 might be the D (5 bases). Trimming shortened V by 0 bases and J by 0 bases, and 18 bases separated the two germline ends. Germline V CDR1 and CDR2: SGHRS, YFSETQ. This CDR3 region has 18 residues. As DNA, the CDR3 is TGCGCCAGCAGCTTGGGGATGGCGGGGGGATGGATGAACACTGAAGCTTTCTTT. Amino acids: CASSLGMAGGWMNTEAFF.

CDR3 in amino acids: CASSQGVGYGSPLHF. Here the CDR3 DNA reads TGTGCCAGCAGCCAAGGGGTGGGGTACGGATCACCCCTCCACTTT. V usage is TRBV3-1 (or the pseudogene TRBV3-2) and J usage is TRBJ1-6; D ambiguous. Trimming pared 1 base from V and 10 bases from J, leaving 14 bases between. The length of the CDR3 is 15 residues. Germline lookup yields CDR1 LGHDT and CDR2 YNNKEL (reference sequence).

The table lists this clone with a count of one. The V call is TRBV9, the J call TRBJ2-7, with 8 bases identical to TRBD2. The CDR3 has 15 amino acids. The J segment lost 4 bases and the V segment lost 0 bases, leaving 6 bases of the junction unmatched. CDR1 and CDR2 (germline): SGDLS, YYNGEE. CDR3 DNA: TGTGCCAGCAGCGTAGGTCTCGGGGGGGCGTACGAGCAGTACTTC. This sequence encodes CASSVGLGGAYEQYF.

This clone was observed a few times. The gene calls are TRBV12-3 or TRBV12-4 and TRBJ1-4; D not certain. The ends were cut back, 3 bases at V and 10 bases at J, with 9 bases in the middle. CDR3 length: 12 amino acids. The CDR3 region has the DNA TGTGCCAGCAGTTTGGGGTTAGGAAAACTGTTTTTT. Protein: CASSLGLGKLFF.

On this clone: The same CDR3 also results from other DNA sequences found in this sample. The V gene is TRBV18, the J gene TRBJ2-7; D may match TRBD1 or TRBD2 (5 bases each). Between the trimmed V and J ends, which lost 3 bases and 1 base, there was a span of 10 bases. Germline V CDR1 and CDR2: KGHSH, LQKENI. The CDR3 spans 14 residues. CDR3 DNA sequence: TGTGCCAGCTCACCGGGACGGGGATCCTACGAGCAGTACTTC. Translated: CASSPGRGSYEQYF.

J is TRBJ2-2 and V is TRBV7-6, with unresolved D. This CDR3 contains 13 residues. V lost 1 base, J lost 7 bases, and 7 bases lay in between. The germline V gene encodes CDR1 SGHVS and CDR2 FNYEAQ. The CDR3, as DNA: TGTGCCAGCAGCTTAGGGTACAGCGGGGAGCTGTTTTTT. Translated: CASSLGYSGELFF.

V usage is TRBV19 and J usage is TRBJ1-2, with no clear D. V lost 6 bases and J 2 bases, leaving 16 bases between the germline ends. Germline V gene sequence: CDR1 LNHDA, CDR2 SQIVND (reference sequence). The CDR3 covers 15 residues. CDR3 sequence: CASSSSTAENYGYTF. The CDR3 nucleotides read TGTGCCAGTAGCTCTAGCACAGCCGAGAACTATGGCTACACCTTC.

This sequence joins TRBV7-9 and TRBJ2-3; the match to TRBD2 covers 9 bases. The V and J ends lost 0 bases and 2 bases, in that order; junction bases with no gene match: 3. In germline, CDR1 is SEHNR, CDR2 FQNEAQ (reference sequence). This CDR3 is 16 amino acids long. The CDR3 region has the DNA TGTGCCAGCAGCTTAGCTTTAGCGGGGGTCACAGATACGCAGTATTTT. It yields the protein CASSLALAGVTDTQYF.